These 17 T cell receptor beta chains were all obtained from the same sample, sequenced in a study of blood T cell repertoires in COVID-19 (dated by TCRdb to the early 2020s). The library was made by the immunoSEQ multiplex PCR assay. Not all clones reach the TCRdb copy of this immuneACCESS table, which keeps in-frame sequences only. Checked studies attribute under half of the gap to unresolved V genes and leave the rest unexplained. The sample data list 250,000 to 350,000 clones, and 75% to 90% of these were observed just once. The top ten clonotypes cover less than 15% of the sample. Sequencing was carried out using peripheral blood. The origin of the receptors is a woman aged 70-85 years with COVID-19, enrolled during active disease.

In nucleotides, the CDR3 is TGTGCCAGCAGCTACCGGGACAGGGTGGGCTACACCTTC. This translates into CASSYRDRVGYTF. This chain uses TRBV12-3 or TRBV12-4 with TRBJ1-2; TRBD1 matches at 9 bases. V was pared by 6 bases and J by 8 bases, with 7 bases of the junction left unmatched. CDR3 length equals 13 residues.

The J gene is TRBJ2-5, the V gene TRBV5-1, with TRBD1 as a possible D gene (6 bases). The germline V gene has CDR1 SGHRS and CDR2 YFSETQ. This CDR3 has 15 residues. Trimming stripped 0 bases from V and 5 bases from J, with 14 bases between. The DNA of the CDR3 is TGCGCCAGCAGCTTGGGGGGGCGCGAGGGGGAGACCCAGTACTTC. It translates to CASSLGGREGETQYF.

The chain uses TRBV10-3 and TRBJ2-7; 9 bases map to TRBD1. Trimming took 2 bases from V and 6 from J; bases not matched to a gene: 8. The germline V gene encodes CDR1 ENHRY and CDR2 SYGVKD. The length of the CDR3 is 15 residues. The CDR3 reads CAISERQGQGFEQYF. As DNA, the CDR3 is TGTGCCATCAGTGAGCGGCAGGGACAGGGCTTCGAGCAGTACTTC.

The chain links TRBV5-1 to TRBJ2-5, with a possible D match to TRBD2 (5 bases). Per germline, CDR1 SGHRS and CDR2 YFSETQ. V lost 0 bases and J lost 5, with 14 bases in between. The CDR3 extends over 15 amino acids. The CDR3: CASSLAAGSLETQYF. The DNA of the CDR3 is TGCGCCAGCAGCTTGGCGGCGGGCTCGTTGGAGACCCAGTACTTC.

This rearrangement joins TRBV27 to TRBJ1-2, with D possibly matching TRBD1 (5 bases). CDR3 length: 13 amino acids. V was clipped by 3 bases and J by 3 bases, with 8 bases between them. CDR1 and CDR2 from the germline V gene are MNHEY and SMNVEV (reference sequence). In nucleotides, the CDR3 is TGTGCCAGCAGTTTGGGGGGGTACTATGGCTACACCTTC. Protein: CASSLGGYYGYTF.

V gene TRBV7-2 combines with J gene TRBJ1-3; tentatively, D is TRBD1 (6 bases). V lost 8 bases, J lost 2 bases, and 22 bases lay in between. Germline V CDR1 and CDR2: SGHTA, FQGNSA. The CDR3 totals 17 residues. The CDR3 DNA reads as TGTGCCAGCCGAGATTTTAACAGGGACCCCACTGGAAACACCATATATTTT. It is translated as CASRDFNRDPTGNTIYF.

The V gene is TRBV3-1 (or the pseudogene TRBV3-2), the J gene TRBJ1-6, with 7 bases identical to TRBD1. The germline V gene has CDR1 LGHDT and CDR2 YNNKEL (reference sequence). V lost 4 bases, J lost 7 bases, and 10 bases stayed unmatched. This CDR3 is built from 16 residues. CDR3 region: CASSRQPGQNNSPLHF. The CDR3 region has the DNA TGTGCCAGCAGCCGGCAACCGGGACAGAACAATTCACCCCTCCACTTT.

This clone appeared once. The chain is built from TRBV2 and TRBJ2-3; 8 nucleotides match TRBD1. The CDR3 has 19 residues. V was clipped by 1 base and J by 2 bases; unmatched bases: 14. Germline CDR1 reads SNHLY; CDR2 reads FYNNEI. The CDR3, as DNA: TGTGCCAGCAGTGAAGGCAGGAACAGGGGGTCTACATACACAGATACGCAGTATTTT. This sequence encodes CASSEGRNRGSTYTDTQYF.

The chain joins TRBV28 to TRBJ1-1; D is perhaps TRBD1 (5 bases). CDR1 is MDHEN, CDR2 SYDVKM, per germline. This CDR3 spans 14 amino acids. V was cut by 5 bases and J by 1 base, with 11 bases left in between. CDR3 bases: TGTGCCAGCAGTGTGACAGAGCCGAACACTGAAGCTTTCTTT. As protein: CASSVTEPNTEAFF.

V is TRBV5-1 and J is TRBJ1-2; TRBD1 matches at 9 bases. The ends lost 4 bases at V and 3 bases at J; junction bases unmatched: 4. In germline, CDR1 is SGHRS, CDR2 YFSETQ. The CDR3 totals 14 residues. CDR3 coding DNA: TGCGCCAGCAGCGTGGGACAGGGAGACTATGGCTACACCTTC. Translated: CASSVGQGDYGYTF. The full variable domain, completed using reference TRBV5-1 and TRBJ1-2, is KAGVTQTPRYLIKTRGQQVTLSCSPISGHRSVSWYQQTPGQGLQFLFEYFSETQRNKGNFPGRFSGRQFSNSRSEMNVSTLELGDSALYLCASSVGQGDYGYTFGSGTRLTVV.

The genes are TRBV30 and TRBJ1-1; D remains unclear. Trimming removed 5 bases from V and 11 bases from J, with 15 bases in between. Germline loops: CDR1 GTSNPN, CDR2 SVGIG (reference sequence). The CDR3 contains 11 residues. The DNA of the CDR3 is TGTGCCTGGGGTCCGGGGAGTAGGGCTTTCTTT. Translating gives CAWGPGSRAFF.

The genes are TRBV13 and TRBJ2-1, with D maybe TRBD2 (6 bases). The CDR3 covers 14 residues. Germline V gene sequence: CDR1 PRHDT, CDR2 FYEKMQ (reference sequence). V was pared by 2 bases and J by 7 bases, with 12 bases between. The CDR3 nucleotides read TGTGCCAGCAGCTTAACCCCGACTAGTAATGAGCAGTTCTTC. Encoded protein: CASSLTPTSNEQFF.

For the CDR3, the DNA is TGTGCCAGCAGCCCCCGGGACAGGGATCGCGTTAACTATGGCTACACCTTC. It yields the protein CASSPRDRDRVNYGYTF. This chain uses TRBV9 with TRBJ1-2; 9 bases map to TRBD1. The germline CDR1 and CDR2 sequences are SGDLS and YYNGEE. The CDR3 is 17 residues long. With V trimmed by 4 bases and J by 1 base, 11 bases remained unmatched.

V gene TRBV9 combines with J gene TRBJ1-3; D uncertain. CDR3 length: 15 amino acids. The germline CDR1 and CDR2 sequences are SGDLS and YYNGEE. V gave up 0 bases and J gave up 4 bases, with 11 bases separating them. The CDR3 sequence: CASSVDEAFGNTIYF. Here the CDR3 DNA reads TGTGCCAGCAGCGTAGATGAGGCTTTCGGAAACACCATATATTTT.

This clone showed up just once. The V gene is TRBV12-3 or TRBV12-4, the J gene TRBJ1-2; D might be TRBD1 (5 bases). This CDR3 spans 13 amino acids. Between the trimmed V and J ends, which lost 3 bases and 3 bases, there was a span of 8 bases. The CDR3 region has the DNA TGTGCCAGCAGTTTTGGGGGGTACTATGGCTACACCTTC. This codes for CASSFGGYYGYTF.

This clone was seen a handful of times. The rearrangement uses TRBV6-5 and TRBJ1-5, with TRBD1 matching 7 bases. Germline values: CDR1 MNHEY, CDR2 SVGAGI. The V segment lost 5 bases and the J segment 1 base; nucleotides outside the gene matches: 5. The CDR3 runs 15 residues. This chain's CDR3 is CASSRGTESNQPQHF. The CDR3 DNA sequence: TGTGCCAGCAGTAGGGGGACAGAAAGCAATCAGCCCCAGCATTTT.

The CDR3 region is CASSWESGANVLTF. DNA of the CDR3: TGCGCCAGCAGCTGGGAGTCTGGGGCCAACGTCCTGACTTTC. This chain joins TRBV5-1 and TRBJ2-6; a weak D match, TRBD2 (5 bases). From germline, CDR1 is SGHRS and CDR2 YFSETQ. Deletions cut 3 bases from V and 1 base from J, with 5 bases between. The CDR3 sequence is 14 residues long.